This TCR beta chain was sequenced in a study of shared clonotypes between healthy human individuals. At the level of the study: The study drew on two women and a few men aged 18 to 49 as donors. Study-level points and caveats: Genetic and exposure-history diversity was limited by the few donors.

Assay used: immunoSEQ multiplex PCR; TCRdb lists only in-frame clones, some missing. The table records roughly 1.4 million clones, around 98.5% of them present only once. About this clone: The antigen remains unidentified.

V was pared by 0 bases and J by 5 bases, with 7 bases of the junction left unmatched. This CDR3 is built from 15 residues. Looked up from germline, CDR1 is SGHNT and CDR2 is YYREEE (reference sequence). The chain joins TRBV5-4 to TRBJ2-5; TRBD2 matches at 7 bases. Specimen: naive CD4+ T cells sorted from blood. Subset: CD45RA+ positively selected. The clonotype was recovered from a man younger than 40 in good health. This CDR3 is CASSLVSGGGETQYF. In nucleotides, the CDR3 is TGTGCCAGCAGCTTGGTTTCGGGAGGCGGGGAGACCCAGTACTTC. The variable domain in full, with the rest retrieved from reference TRBV5-4 and TRBJ2-5, is ETGVTQSPTHLIKTRGQQVTLRCSSQSGHNTVSWYQQALGQGPQFIFQYYREEENGRGNFPPRFSGLQFPNYSSELNVNALELDDSALYLCASSLVSGGGETQYFGPGTRLLVL.